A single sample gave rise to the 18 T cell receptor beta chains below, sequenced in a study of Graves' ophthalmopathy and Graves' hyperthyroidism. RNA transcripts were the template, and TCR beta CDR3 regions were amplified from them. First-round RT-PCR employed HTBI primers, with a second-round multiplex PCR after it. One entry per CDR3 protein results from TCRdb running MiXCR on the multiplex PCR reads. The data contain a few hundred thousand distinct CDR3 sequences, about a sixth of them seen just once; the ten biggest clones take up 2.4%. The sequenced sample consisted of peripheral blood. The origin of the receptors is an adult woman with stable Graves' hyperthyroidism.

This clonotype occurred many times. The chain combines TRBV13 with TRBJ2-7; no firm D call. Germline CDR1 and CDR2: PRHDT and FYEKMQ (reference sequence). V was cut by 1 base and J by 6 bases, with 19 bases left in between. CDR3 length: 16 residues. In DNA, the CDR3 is TGTGCCAGCAGCTTAGAGGCCTATCCTGGGTCTAGCGAGCAGTACTTC. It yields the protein CASSLEAYPGSSEQYF.

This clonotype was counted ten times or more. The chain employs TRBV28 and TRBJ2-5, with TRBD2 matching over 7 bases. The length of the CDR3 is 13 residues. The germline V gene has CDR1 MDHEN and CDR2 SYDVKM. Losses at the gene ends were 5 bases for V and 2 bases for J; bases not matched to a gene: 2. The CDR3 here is CASSEAGQETQYF. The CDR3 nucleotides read TGTGCCAGCAGTGAAGCGGGGCAAGAGACCCAGTACTTC.

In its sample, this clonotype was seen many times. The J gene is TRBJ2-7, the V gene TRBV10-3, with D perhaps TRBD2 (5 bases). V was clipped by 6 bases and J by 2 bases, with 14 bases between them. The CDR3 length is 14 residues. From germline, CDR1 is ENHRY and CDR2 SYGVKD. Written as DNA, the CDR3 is TGTGCCATCAGGCTCACGGGATCCACCTACGAGCAGTACTTC. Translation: CAIRLTGSTYEQYF.

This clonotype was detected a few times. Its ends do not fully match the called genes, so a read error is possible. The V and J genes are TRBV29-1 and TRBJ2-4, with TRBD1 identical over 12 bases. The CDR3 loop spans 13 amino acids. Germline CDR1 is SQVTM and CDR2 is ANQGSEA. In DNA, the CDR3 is TGCAGCGTTGTGGGAGGGACAGGGGGCATTAAGTACTTC. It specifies CSVVGGTGGIKYF. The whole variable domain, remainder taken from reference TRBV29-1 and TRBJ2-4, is SAVISQKPSRDICQRGTSLTIQCQVDSQVTMMFWYRQQPGQSLTLIATANQGSEATYESGFVIDKFPISRPNLTFSTLTVSNMSPEDSSIYLCSVVGGTGGIKYFGAGTRLSVL.

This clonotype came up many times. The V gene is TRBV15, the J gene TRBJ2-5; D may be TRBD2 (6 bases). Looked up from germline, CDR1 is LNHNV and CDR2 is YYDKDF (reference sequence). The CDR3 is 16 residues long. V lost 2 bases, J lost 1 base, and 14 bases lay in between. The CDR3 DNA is TGTGCCACCAGCAGATCCCGTGGGGGGACCCAAGAGACCCAGTACTTC. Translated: CATSRSRGGTQETQYF. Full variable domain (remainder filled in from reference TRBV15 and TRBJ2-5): DAMVIQNPRYQVTQFGKPVTLSCSQTLNHNVMYWYQQKSSQAPKLLFHYYDKDFNNEADTPDNFQSRRPNTSFCFLDIRSPGLGDTAMYLCATSRSRGGTQETQYFGPGTRLLVL.

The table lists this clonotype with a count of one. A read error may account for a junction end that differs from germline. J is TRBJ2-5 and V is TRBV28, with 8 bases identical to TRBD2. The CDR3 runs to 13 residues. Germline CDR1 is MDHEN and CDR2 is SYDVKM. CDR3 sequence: CAGSSRLAETQYF. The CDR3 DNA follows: TGTGCCGGCAGTTCACGACTAGCGGAGACCCAGTACTTC.

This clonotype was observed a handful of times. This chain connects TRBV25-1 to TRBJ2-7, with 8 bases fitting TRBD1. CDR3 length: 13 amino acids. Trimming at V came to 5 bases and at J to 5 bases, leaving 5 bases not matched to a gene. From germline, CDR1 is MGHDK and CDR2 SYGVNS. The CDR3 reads CASSYGRGHEQYF. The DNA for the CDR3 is TGTGCCAGCAGTTACGGCAGGGGGCACGAGCAGTACTTC.

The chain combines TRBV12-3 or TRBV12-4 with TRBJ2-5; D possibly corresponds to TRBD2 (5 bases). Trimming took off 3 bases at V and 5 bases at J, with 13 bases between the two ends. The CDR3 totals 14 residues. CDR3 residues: CASSFSGMVETQYF. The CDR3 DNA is TGTGCCAGCAGTTTTTCGGGAATGGTGGAGACCCAGTACTTC.

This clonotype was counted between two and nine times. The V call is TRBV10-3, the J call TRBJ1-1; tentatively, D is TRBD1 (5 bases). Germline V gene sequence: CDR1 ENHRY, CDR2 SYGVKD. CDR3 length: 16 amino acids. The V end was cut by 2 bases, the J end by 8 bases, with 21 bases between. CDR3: CAISEKGNRFQDEAFF. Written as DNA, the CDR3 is TGTGCCATCAGTGAGAAGGGGAACAGGTTCCAGGACGAAGCTTTCTTT.

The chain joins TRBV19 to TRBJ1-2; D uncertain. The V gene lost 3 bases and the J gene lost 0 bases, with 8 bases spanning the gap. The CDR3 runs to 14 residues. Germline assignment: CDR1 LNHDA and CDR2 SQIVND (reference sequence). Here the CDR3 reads CASSIQRTNYGYTF. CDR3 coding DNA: TGTGCCAGTAGTATCCAAAGGACTAACTATGGCTACACCTTC.

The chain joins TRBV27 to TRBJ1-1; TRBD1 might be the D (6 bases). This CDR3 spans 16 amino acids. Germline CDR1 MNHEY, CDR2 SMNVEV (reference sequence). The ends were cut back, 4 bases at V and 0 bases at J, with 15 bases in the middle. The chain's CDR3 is CASSSLVGGMNTEAFF. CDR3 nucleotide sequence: TGTGCCAGCAGTTCGCTAGTGGGGGGCATGAACACTGAAGCTTTCTTT.

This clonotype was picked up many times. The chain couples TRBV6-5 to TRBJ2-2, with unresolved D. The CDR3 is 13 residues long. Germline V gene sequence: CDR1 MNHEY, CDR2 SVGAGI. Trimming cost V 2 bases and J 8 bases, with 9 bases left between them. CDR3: CASSYLPAGELFF. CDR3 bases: TGTGCCAGCAGTTACCTTCCGGCTGGGGAGCTGTTTTTT.

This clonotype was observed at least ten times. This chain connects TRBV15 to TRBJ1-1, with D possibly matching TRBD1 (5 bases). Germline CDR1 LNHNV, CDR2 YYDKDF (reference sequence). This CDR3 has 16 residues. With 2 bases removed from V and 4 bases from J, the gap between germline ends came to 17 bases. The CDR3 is CATSRSFLGVGTEAFF. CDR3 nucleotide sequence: TGTGCCACCAGCAGATCTTTCCTGGGGGTAGGCACTGAAGCTTTCTTT.

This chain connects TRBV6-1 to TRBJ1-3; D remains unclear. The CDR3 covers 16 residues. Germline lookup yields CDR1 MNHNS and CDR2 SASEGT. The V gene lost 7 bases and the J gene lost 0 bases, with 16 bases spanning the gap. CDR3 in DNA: TGTGCCAGCATGAGGAACGTGGGGAGCTCTGGAAACACCATATATTTT. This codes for CASMRNVGSSGNTIYF.

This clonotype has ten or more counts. CDR3 sequence reads: CSASREETQYF. The CDR3 DNA follows: TGCAGTGCTAGCCGGGAGGAGACCCAGTACTTC. The chain has TRBV20-1 and TRBJ2-5; maybe TRBD2 (6 bases). Trimming took 3 bases from V and 5 from J, leaving 7 bases between them. The CDR3 totals 11 residues. The germline CDR1 and CDR2 sequences are DFQATT and SNEGSKA (reference sequence).

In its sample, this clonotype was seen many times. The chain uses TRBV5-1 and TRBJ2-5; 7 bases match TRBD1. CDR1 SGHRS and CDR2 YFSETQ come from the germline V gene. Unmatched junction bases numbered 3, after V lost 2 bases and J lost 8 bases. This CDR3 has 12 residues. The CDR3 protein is CASSLTGATQYF. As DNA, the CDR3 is TGCGCCAGCAGCTTAACAGGGGCAACCCAGTACTTC.

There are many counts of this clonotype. The CDR3, as DNA: TGTGCCAGCAGTTCCTCGCAGGGGGCGGGAGAGACCCAGTACTTC. Translation gives CASSSSQGAGETQYF. This chain joins TRBV28 and TRBJ2-5, with 8 bases matching TRBD1. Germline CDR1 reads MDHEN; CDR2 reads SYDVKM. Trimming took 4 bases from V and 4 from J; bases not matched to a gene: 8. This CDR3 has 15 amino acids.

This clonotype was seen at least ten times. The CDR3: CASTLSPRASYEQYF. The CDR3 coding sequence is TGTGCCAGCACCTTATCTCCTAGGGCGTCCTACGAGCAGTACTTC. The gene calls are TRBV12-3 or TRBV12-4 and TRBJ2-7; no definite D call. There are 15 residues in the CDR3. Trimming removed 7 bases at V and 1 base at J, with 17 bases between.